This T cell receptor (beta chain) comes out of a study of CD8 T cells in ankylosing spondylitis (TCRdb year 2017). About the full investigation: The study profiled T cell receptor beta repertoires in healthy donors and ankylosing spondylitis patients to find disease-linked TCR variants. Peripheral blood samples were taken, and synovial fluid was additionally collected from ankylosing spondylitis patients. In total, the full study cohort was made up of about 110 healthy donors and roughly 27 ankylosing spondylitis patients.

This clonotype was seen at least ten times. Its specific antigen is unknown. No base quality information exists; no much larger clone differs at one position. CDR1 and CDR2 are read off the germline V gene as KGHSH and LQKENI. Counted from cysteine to phenylalanine, this CDR3 has 13 amino acids. The DNA shown is the 39-base CDR3, in frame from base 1. V sheds 0 bases and J sheds 4 bases, leaving 7 bases between their ends. Study-level results and caveats: A CD8+ phenotype was shown by the disease-linked clones, which were found at relatively low frequencies in peripheral blood. Some motif variants had previously been reported in the synovial fluid and blood of reactive arthritis patients, which suggests shared mechanisms of disease initiation. Significant enrichment of the disease-linked clones was reported in matched synovial fluid samples from ankylosing spondylitis patients. Blood from ankylosing spondylitis patients appeared to be characterized by a TCR beta motif composed of several highly homologous amino acid variants.

Instrument on record: Illumina HiSeq 2500. Quantitative 5'-RACE with molecular barcodes was used to prepare TCR beta libraries. The published analysis was carried out like this. Disease-linked TCR variants were identified with a new computational method built on a probabilistic model of VDJ rearrangement. In TCRdb, the public reads were trimmed at Q25 with fastp and aligned with MiXCR, with productive beta chains retained. Entries that share a CDR3 protein sequence are merged under the most common genes and DNA. The V and J calls follow TCRdb's processing rather than the paper's. The sample table lists around 340,000 distinct CDR3 sequences, 20% of them with a count of one. The top ten clonotypes cover around 13% of the sample.

This sequence was found in a male donor with ankylosing spondylitis or in good health (not recorded which). Specimen: blood, either unsorted or a sorted T cell fraction (not recorded which). The chain employs TRBV18 and TRBJ2-7; the D gene identity is not certain. Read as DNA, the sequence is TGTGCCAGCTCACCACCCGGTTTGTACGAGCAGTACTTC. The translation is CASSPPGLYEQYF.